This T cell receptor (beta chain) came from a study of cytotoxic CD8 clonotypes in ibrutinib-treated CLL. Across the whole study: Partial responses totalled roughly 24 and complete responses 2; after median roughly 70 months, approximately 15 remained remitted and roughly twelve progressed. General study findings and limits: Contraction or stability on treatment characterized the public clonotypes, which were uncommon.

In the case of this clone: As yet, its antigen is unknown.

The data were produced by immunoSEQ multiplex PCR, yet TCRdb's version contains in-frame clones alone and is incomplete. Of 130,000 or so clones listed, about 80% were seen once; the top ten hold approximately 27%. Investigators sourced about 2.2 micrograms of genomic DNA from cryopreserved PBMCs for TCR beta libraries. The CDR3 is 13 residues long. Germline V gives CDR1 SNHLY, CDR2 FYNNEI. The germline V and J ends were trimmed by 4 bases and 0 bases, with 4 bases remaining between them. The J gene is TRBJ1-5, the V gene TRBV2; no clear D. Sequencing used PBMCs, obtained after 12 months of ibrutinib treatment. This TCR derives from a human donor with chronic lymphocytic leukemia. The CDR3 DNA reads TGTGCCAGCAGTGTTTATAGCAATCAGCCCCAGCATTTT. Amino acids: CASSVYSNQPQHF.